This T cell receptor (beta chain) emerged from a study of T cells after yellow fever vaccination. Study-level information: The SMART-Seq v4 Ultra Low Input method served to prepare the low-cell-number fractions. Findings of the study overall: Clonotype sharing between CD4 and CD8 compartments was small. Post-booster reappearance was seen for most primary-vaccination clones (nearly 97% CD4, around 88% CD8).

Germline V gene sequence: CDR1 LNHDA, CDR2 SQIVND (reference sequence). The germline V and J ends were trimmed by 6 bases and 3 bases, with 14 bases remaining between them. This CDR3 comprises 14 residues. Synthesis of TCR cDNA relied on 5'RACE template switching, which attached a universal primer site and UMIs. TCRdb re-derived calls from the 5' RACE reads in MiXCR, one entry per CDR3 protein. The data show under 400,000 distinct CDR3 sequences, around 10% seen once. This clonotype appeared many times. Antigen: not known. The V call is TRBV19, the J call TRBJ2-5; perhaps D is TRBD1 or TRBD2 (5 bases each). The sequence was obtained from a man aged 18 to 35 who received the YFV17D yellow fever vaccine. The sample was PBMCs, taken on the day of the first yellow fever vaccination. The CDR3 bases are TGTGCCAGTAGCGGGGCGTCAGGGAAAGAGACCCAGTACTTC. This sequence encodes CASSGASGKETQYF.